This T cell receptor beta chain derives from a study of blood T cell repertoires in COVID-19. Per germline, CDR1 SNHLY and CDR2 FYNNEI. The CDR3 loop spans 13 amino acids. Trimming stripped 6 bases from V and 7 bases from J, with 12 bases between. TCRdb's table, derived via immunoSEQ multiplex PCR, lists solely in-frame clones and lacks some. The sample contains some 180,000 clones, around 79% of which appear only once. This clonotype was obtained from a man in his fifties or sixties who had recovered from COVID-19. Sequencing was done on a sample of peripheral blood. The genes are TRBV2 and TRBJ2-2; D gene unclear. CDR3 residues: CASRTGNGGELFF. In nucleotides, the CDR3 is TGTGCCAGCAGGACGGGTAATGGCGGGGAGCTGTTTTTT.